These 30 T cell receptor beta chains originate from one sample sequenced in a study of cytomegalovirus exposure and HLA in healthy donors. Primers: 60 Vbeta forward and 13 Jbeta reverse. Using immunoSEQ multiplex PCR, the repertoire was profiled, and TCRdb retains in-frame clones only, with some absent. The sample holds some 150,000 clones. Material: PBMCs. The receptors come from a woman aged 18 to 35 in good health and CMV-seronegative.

CDR3 residues: CASSFFSGSIKYEQFF. The CDR3, as DNA: TGTGCCAGCAGCTTTTTCAGCGGGAGCATAAAGTATGAGCAGTTCTTC. The V and J genes are TRBV5-6 and TRBJ2-1; TRBD2 matches at 8 bases. CDR1 is SGHDT and CDR2 is YYEEEE in the germline V gene. The CDR3 has 16 amino acids. The junction had 12 bases not matched to a gene; V was cut back by 2 bases and J by 8 bases.

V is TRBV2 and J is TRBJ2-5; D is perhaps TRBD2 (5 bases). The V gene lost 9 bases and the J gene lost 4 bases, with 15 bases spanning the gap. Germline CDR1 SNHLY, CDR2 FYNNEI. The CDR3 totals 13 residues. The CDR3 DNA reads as TGTGCCAGAGGCGGGCCTAAGGGAGAGACCCAGTACTTC. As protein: CARGGPKGETQYF.

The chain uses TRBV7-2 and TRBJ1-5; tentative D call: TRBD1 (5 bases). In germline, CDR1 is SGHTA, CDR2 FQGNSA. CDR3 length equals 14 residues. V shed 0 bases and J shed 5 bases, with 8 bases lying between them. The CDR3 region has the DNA TGTGCCAGCAGCTTAGCAGGGGCTGATCAGCCCCAGCATTTT. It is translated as CASSLAGADQPQHF.

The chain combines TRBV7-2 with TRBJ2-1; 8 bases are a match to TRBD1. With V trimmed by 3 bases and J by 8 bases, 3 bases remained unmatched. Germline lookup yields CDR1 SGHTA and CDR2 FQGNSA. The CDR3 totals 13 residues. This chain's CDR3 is CASSFGQGDEQFF. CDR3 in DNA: TGTGCCAGCAGCTTTGGACAGGGCGATGAGCAGTTCTTC.

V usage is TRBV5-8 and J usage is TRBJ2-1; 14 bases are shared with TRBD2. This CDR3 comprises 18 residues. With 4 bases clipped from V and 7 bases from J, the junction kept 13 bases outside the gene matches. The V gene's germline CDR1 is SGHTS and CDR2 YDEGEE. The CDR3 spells CASSHTRTSGRTRNEQFF. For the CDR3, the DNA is TGTGCCAGCAGCCACACTCGGACTAGCGGGAGGACCCGGAATGAGCAGTTCTTC.

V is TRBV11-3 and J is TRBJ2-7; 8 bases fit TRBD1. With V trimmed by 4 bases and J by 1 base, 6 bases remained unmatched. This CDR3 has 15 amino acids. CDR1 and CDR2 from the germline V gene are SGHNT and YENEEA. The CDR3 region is CASSSWTGPSYEQYV. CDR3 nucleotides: TGTGCCAGCAGCTCGTGGACAGGGCCATCCTACGAGCAGTACGTC.

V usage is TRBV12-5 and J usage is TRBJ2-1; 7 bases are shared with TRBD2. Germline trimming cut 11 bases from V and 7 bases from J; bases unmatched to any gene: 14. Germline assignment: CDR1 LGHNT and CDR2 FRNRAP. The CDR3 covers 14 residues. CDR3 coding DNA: TGTGCTTGCAACCGGGCGGGAGTTGGTAATGAGCAGTTCTTC. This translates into CACNRAGVGNEQFF.

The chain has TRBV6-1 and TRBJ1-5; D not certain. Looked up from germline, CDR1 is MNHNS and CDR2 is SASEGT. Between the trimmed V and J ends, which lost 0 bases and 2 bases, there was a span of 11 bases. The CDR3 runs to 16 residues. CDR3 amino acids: CASSEAGYGGNQPQHF. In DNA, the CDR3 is TGTGCCAGCAGTGAAGCCGGGTACGGGGGCAATCAGCCCCAGCATTTT.

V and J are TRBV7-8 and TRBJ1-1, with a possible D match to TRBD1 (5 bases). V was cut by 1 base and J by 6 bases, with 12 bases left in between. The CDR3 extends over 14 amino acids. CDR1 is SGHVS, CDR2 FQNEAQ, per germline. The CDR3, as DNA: TGTGCCAGCAGCTTAGAGCGGGGGGTCTCTGAAGCTTTCTTT. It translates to CASSLERGVSEAFF.

The CDR3: CASSIGRLAPQETQYF. CDR3 in DNA: TGTGCCAGTAGTATAGGGAGACTAGCCCCGCAAGAGACCCAGTACTTC. This sequence joins TRBV19 and TRBJ2-5; 7 bases agree with TRBD2. Looked up from germline, CDR1 is LNHDA and CDR2 is SQIVND (reference sequence). This CDR3 contains 16 residues. The V segment lost 1 base and the J segment 2 bases; nucleotides outside the gene matches: 7.

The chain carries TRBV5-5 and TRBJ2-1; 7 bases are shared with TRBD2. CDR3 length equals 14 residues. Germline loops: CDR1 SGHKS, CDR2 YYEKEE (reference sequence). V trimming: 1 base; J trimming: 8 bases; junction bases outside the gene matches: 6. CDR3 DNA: TGTGCCAGCAGCTTGAGAACTAGCGTCGATGAGCAGTTCTTC. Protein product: CASSLRTSVDEQFF. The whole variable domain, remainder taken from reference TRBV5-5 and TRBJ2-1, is DAGVTQSPTHLIKTRGQQVTLRCSPISGHKSVSWYQQVLGQGPQFIFQYYEKEERGRGNFPDRFSARQFPNYSSELNVNALLLGDSALYLCASSLRTSVDEQFFGPGTRLTVL.

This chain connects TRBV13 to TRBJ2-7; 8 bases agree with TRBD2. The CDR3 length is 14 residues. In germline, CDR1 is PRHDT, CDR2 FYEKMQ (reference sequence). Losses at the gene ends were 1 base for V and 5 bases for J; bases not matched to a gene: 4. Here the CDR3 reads CASSLAAGVHEQYF. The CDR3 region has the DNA TGTGCCAGCAGCTTAGCAGCGGGAGTCCACGAGCAGTACTTC.

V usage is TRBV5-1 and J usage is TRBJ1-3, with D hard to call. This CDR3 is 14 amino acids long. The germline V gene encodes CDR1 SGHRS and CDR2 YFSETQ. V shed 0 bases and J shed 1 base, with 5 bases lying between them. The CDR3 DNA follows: TGCGCCAGCAGCTTGGACAATTCTGGAAACACCATATATTTT. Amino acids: CASSLDNSGNTIYF.

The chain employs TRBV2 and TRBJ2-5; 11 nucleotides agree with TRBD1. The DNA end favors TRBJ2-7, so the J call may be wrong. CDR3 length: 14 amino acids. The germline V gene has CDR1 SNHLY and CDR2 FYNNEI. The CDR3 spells CASSVDRGLYEQYF. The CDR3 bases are TGTGCCAGCAGTGTGGACAGGGGGCTCTACGAGCAGTACTTC.

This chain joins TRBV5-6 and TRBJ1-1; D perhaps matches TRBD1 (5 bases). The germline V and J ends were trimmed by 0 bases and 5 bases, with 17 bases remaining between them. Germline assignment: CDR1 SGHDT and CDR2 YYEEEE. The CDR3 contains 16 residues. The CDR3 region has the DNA TGTGCCAGCAGCTTGGTGGCAGGGTTTCGGAATACTGAAGCTTTCTTT. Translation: CASSLVAGFRNTEAFF.

CDR3 nucleotides: TGTGCCTTACAACGACAGGGACGAATCCACGAGCAGTACTTC. Its protein product is CALQRQGRIHEQYF. The chain combines TRBV30 with TRBJ2-7, with 7 bases lining up with TRBD1. Germline CDR1 and CDR2: GTSNPN and SVGIG (reference sequence). The J segment lost 5 bases and the V segment lost 7 bases, leaving 14 bases of the junction unmatched. This CDR3 spans 14 amino acids.

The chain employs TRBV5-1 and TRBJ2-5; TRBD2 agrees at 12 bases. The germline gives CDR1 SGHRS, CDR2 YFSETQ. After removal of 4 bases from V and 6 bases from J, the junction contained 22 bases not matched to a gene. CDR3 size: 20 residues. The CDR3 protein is CASSTNPGHRLAGVVKTQYF. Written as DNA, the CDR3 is TGCGCCAGCAGCACCAATCCGGGACATAGACTAGCGGGAGTTGTGAAGACCCAGTACTTC.

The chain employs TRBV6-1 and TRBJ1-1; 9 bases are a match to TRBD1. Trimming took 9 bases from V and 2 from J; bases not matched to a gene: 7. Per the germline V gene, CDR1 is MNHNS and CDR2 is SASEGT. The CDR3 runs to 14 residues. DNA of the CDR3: TGTGCCAGTCTCCCGGGACAGGGTAACACTGAAGCTTTCTTT. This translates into CASLPGQGNTEAFF.

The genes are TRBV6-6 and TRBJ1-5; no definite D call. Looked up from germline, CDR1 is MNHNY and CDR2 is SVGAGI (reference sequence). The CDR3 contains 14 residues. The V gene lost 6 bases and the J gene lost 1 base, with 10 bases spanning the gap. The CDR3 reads CASRSASSNQPQHF. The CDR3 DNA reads TGTGCCAGCAGGTCAGCGTCCAGCAATCAGCCCCAGCATTTT.

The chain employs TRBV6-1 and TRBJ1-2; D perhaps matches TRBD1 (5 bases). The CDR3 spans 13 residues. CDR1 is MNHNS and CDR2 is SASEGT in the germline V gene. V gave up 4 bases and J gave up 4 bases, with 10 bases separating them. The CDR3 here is CASSGDWGYGYTF. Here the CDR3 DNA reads TGTGCCAGCAGTGGGGACTGGGGCTATGGCTACACCTTC.

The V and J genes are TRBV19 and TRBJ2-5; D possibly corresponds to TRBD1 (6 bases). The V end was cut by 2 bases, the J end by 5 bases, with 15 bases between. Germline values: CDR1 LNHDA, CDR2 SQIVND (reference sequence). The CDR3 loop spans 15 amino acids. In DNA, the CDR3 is TGTGCCAGTAGTATATTCGGGACAACTGGGGAGACCCAGTACTTC. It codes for CASSIFGTTGETQYF.

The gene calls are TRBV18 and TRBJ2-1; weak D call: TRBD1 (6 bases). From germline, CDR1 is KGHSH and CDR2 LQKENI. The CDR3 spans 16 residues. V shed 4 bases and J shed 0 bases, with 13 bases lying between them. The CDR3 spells CASSRTDINSYNEQFF. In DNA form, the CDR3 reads TGTGCCAGCTCACGGACAGATATTAACTCCTACAATGAGCAGTTCTTC.

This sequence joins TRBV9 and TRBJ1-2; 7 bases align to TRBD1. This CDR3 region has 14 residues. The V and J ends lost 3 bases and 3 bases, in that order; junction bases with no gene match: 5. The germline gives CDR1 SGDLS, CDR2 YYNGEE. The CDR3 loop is CASSEGAGYYGYTF. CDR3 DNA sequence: TGTGCCAGCAGCGAGGGGGCGGGGTACTATGGCTACACCTTC.

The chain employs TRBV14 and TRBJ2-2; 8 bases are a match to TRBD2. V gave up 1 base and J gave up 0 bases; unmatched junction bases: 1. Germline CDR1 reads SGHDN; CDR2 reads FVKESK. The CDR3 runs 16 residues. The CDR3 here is CASSQGGGTNTGELFF. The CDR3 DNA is TGTGCCAGCAGCCAAGGCGGGGGGACGAACACCGGGGAGCTGTTTTTT.

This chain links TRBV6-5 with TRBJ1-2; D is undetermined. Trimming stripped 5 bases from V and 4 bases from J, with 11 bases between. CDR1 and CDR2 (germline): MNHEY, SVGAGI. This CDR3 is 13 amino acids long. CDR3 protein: CASSPNSFYGYTF. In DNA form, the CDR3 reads TGTGCCAGCAGTCCAAACAGCTTCTATGGCTACACCTTC.

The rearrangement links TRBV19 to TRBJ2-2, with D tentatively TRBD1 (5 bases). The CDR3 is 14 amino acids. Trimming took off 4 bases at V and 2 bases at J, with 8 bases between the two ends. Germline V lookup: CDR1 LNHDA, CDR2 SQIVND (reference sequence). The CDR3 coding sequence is TGTGCCAGTAGTAGGGGCAGAAACACCGGGGAGCTGTTTTTT. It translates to CASSRGRNTGELFF.

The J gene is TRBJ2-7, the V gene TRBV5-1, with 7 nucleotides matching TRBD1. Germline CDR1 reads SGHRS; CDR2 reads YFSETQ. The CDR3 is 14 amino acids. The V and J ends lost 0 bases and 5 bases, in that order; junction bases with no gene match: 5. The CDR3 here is CASSLDRGNDEQYF. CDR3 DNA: TGCGCCAGCAGCTTGGACAGGGGCAACGACGAGCAGTACTTC.

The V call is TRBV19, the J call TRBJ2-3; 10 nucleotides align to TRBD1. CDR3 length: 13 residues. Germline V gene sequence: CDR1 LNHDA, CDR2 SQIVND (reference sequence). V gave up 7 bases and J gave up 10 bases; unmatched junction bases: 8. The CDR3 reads CASKETGGHSQYF. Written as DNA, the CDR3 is TGTGCCAGTAAGGAGACAGGGGGCCATTCGCAGTATTTT.

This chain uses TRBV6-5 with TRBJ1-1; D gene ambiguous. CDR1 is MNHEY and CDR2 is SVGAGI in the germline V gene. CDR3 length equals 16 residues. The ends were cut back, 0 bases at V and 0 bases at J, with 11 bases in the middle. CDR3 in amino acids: CASSYSTPRVNTEAFF. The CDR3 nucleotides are TGTGCCAGCAGTTACTCCACCCCGAGGGTGAACACTGAAGCTTTCTTT.

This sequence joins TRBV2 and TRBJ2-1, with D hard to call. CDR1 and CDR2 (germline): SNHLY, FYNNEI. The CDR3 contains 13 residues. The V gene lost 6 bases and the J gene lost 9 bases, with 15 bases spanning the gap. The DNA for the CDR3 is TGTGCCAGCAGGCACCTAGACCGGAGTGAGCAGTTCTTC. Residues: CASRHLDRSEQFF.